The clone carrying this TCR beta chain was observed a few times. Noted time point: newly diagnosed GD, antithyroid drugs for less than 3 months. PBMCs provided the RNA from which the TCR library was made. The V and J ends lost 4 bases and 8 bases respectively, with 15 bases between them. This CDR3 comprises 14 residues. CDR1 SGHRS and CDR2 YFSETQ come from the germline V gene. The entry originates in a study of regulatory T cells in long-lasting Graves disease. iRepertoire HTBI primers and Arm-PCR of CDR3 regions built TCR beta libraries. Using its own MiXCR run on the multiplex PCR reads, TCRdb lists one record per CDR3 protein. This table holds approximately 400,000 distinct CDR3 sequences, about 16% found once. This sample also belongs to another study, concerning T cells in Graves' hyperthyroidism and ophthalmopathy.

The material was peripheral blood mononuclear cells (PBMCs), obtained at new diagnosis, from a patient treated with antithyroid drugs. The V gene is TRBV5-1, the J gene TRBJ1-4; D ambiguous. This sequence originates from a woman in her 30s with Graves disease. The DNA of the CDR3 is TGCGCCAGCAGCACCCGCAGCCTAAAGGAAAAACTGTTTTTT. It specifies CASSTRSLKEKLFF. Together with reference TRBV5-1 and TRBJ1-4, the CDR3 gives the full variable domain: KAGVTQTPRYLIKTRGQQVTLSCSPISGHRSVSWYQQTPGQGLQFLFEYFSETQRNKGNFPGRFSGRQFSNSRSEMNVSTLELGDSALYLCASSTRSLKEKLFFGSGTQLSVL.